Listed here are 30 T cell receptor beta chains from one sample, sequenced in a study of shared clonotypes between healthy human individuals (dated by TCRdb to 2019 to 2021). CD8 naive samples were CD45RO-negative cells positively selected for CCR7, giving a CD45RA+CCR7+ population that excluded TemRA cells. Library generation was performed with the immunoSEQ multiplex PCR assay. In its TCRdb copy, this immuneACCESS table keeps in-frame sequences only and misses some clones. Where compared with another copy, unresolved V genes explain less than half of these, and the others have no known cause. In all, the sample holds about 610,000 clones, and roughly 96% of those were seen once. The top ten hold about 0.12% of the sample. Sequencing used naive CD8+ T cells sorted from blood. The sample's cell subset or site label is to be understood as: CD45RA+CCR7+. The receptors shown here come from a woman aged 30 to 39 in good health.

The V gene is TRBV4-1, the J gene TRBJ2-1, with D perhaps TRBD2 (7 bases). CDR1 is MGHRA, CDR2 YSYEKL, per germline. CDR3 size: 17 residues. V shed 4 bases and J shed 0 bases, with 16 bases lying between them. The CDR3 DNA sequence: TGCGCCAGCAGCCCCGGGGGGCTGATCAGCTCCTACAATGAGCAGTTCTTC. Amino acid sequence: CASSPGGLISSYNEQFF.

The sample holds a few counts of this clone. The chain links TRBV5-6 to TRBJ2-3; D ambiguous. CDR1 and CDR2 (germline): SGHDT, YYEEEE. V gave up 0 bases and J gave up 0 bases, with 5 bases separating them. The CDR3 has 14 amino acids. The CDR3 DNA is TGTGCCAGCAGCTTGGTTCTTAGCACAGATACGCAGTATTTT. Translating it yields CASSLVLSTDTQYF. Based on the CDR3 plus reference TRBV5-6 and TRBJ2-3, the full variable domain is DAGVTQSPTHLIKTRGQQVTLRCSPKSGHDTVSWYQQALGQGPQFIFQYYEEEERQRGNFPDRFSGHQFPNYSSELNVNALLLGDSALYLCASSLVLSTDTQYFGPGTRLTVL.

This clone appeared a single time. The chain combines TRBV2 with TRBJ2-6, with D possibly matching TRBD1 (5 bases). The CDR3 loop spans 16 amino acids. Between the trimmed V and J ends, which lost 4 bases and 0 bases, there was a span of 10 bases. Germline V gene data show CDR1 as SNHLY and CDR2 as FYNNEI. The DNA for the CDR3 is TGTGCCAGCAGTGGACCGGACATCTCTGGGGCCAACGTCCTGACTTTC. Translated: CASSGPDISGANVLTF. The variable domain in full, completed from reference TRBV2 and TRBJ2-6, reads EPEVTQTPSHQVTQMGQEVILRCVPISNHLYFYWYRQILGQKVEFLVSFYNNEISEKSEIFDDQFSVERPDGSNFTLKIRSTKLEDSAMYFCASSGPDISGANVLTFGAGSRLTVL.

V usage is TRBV6-1 and J usage is TRBJ2-7; D may correspond to TRBD1 or TRBD2 (6 bases each). The CDR3 has 14 residues. V was pared by 1 base and J by 6 bases, with 13 bases between. Germline values: CDR1 MNHNS, CDR2 SASEGT. As DNA, the CDR3 is TGTGCCAGCAGTGAAGGGGGGGCGCCGGGCGAGCAGTACTTC. It codes for CASSEGGAPGEQYF.

This chain uses TRBV19 with TRBJ2-7; the D gene is possibly TRBD1 (6 bases). In germline, CDR1 is LNHDA, CDR2 SQIVND (reference sequence). V was pared by 3 bases and J by 3 bases, with 12 bases between. The CDR3 is 14 residues long. The CDR3 is CASSMQGHLYEQYF. DNA of the CDR3: TGTGCCAGTAGTATGCAGGGACACCTCTACGAGCAGTACTTC.

This chain links TRBV7-9 with TRBJ1-2; no clear D. The CDR3 spans 15 residues. V shed 1 base and J shed 0 bases, with 9 bases lying between them. CDR1 and CDR2 from the germline V gene are SEHNR and FQNEAQ (reference sequence). Written as DNA, the CDR3 is TGTGCCAGCAGCTTAGATCCTAATTCTAACTATGGCTACACCTTC. Protein: CASSLDPNSNYGYTF.

This chain links TRBV13 with TRBJ1-1; TRBD1 matches 10 bases. J gave up 11 bases and V 11 bases, and 14 bases lay outside the gene matches. Germline CDR1 reads PRHDT; CDR2 reads FYEKMQ (reference sequence). There are 13 residues in the CDR3. The CDR3 DNA reads as TGTGCCGCAGGGACAGGGGAGGCCCGGCGCGCTTTCTTT. This sequence encodes CAAGTGEARRAFF.

This clone is a singleton in its sample. The rearrangement links TRBV6-5 to TRBJ2-7; no firm D call. Trimming shortened V by 2 bases and J by 3 bases, and 8 bases separated the two germline ends. The CDR3 runs to 13 residues. CDR1 is MNHEY and CDR2 is SVGAGI in the germline V gene. CDR3 amino acids: CASSYEADYEQYF. DNA of the CDR3: TGTGCCAGCAGTTACGAGGCGGACTACGAGCAGTACTTC.

The chain links TRBV4-1 to TRBJ2-3; D may be TRBD2 (6 bases). V lost 2 bases to trimming and J lost 3 bases, with 15 bases between them. Germline V gene lookup returns CDR1 MGHRA and CDR2 YSYEKL. This CDR3 has 16 residues. The CDR3 region is CASSQFPGLTTDTQYF. The CDR3 DNA sequence: TGCGCCAGCAGCCAATTCCCGGGACTTACGACAGATACGCAGTATTTT.

The gene calls are TRBV7-6 and TRBJ2-5, with TRBD2 identical over 11 bases. The CDR3 is 15 amino acids. The trim removed 6 bases at V and 5 bases at J, leaving 8 bases unmatched. Germline V gene data show CDR1 as SGHVS and CDR2 as FNYEAQ. CDR3 protein: CASSPFSGRGETQYF. The CDR3 DNA sequence: TGTGCCAGCAGTCCATTTAGCGGGAGGGGTGAGACCCAGTACTTC.

The rearrangement links TRBV27 to TRBJ2-1; the D is unclear. This CDR3 has 14 residues. Between the trimmed V and J ends, which lost 7 bases and 6 bases, there was a span of 16 bases. The germline V gene encodes CDR1 MNHEY and CDR2 SMNVEV (reference sequence). DNA of the CDR3: TGTGCCAGCACAGCGTACACCCCCCGCAATGAGCAGTTCTTC. It codes for CASTAYTPRNEQFF.

This clone was seen just once. The J gene is TRBJ1-4, the V gene TRBV4-1; D ambiguous. This CDR3 comprises 15 residues. Germline V gene lookup returns CDR1 MGHRA and CDR2 YSYEKL. V lost 3 bases, J lost 7 bases, and 15 bases lay in between. CDR3: CASSHRREIGEKLFF. The DNA of the CDR3 is TGCGCCAGCAGCCATCGAAGGGAGATAGGTGAAAAACTGTTTTTT.

To note about this clone: Distinct nucleotide sequences in the sample also encode this CDR3. The gene calls are TRBV19 and TRBJ1-1; D ambiguous. This CDR3 is built from 14 residues. Deletions cut 1 base from V and 0 bases from J, with 6 bases between. The germline V gene encodes CDR1 LNHDA and CDR2 SQIVND (reference sequence). CDR3 sequence: CASSIGTVNTEAFF. CDR3 bases: TGTGCCAGTAGTATAGGGACTGTGAACACTGAAGCTTTCTTT.

CDR3 nucleotides: TGTGCCAGCAGCTCCAGGGTAGAGAACACTGAAGCTTTCTTT. Translated: CASSSRVENTEAFF. The V call is TRBV5-8, the J call TRBJ1-1, with D tentatively TRBD1 (5 bases). Trimming pared 3 bases from V and 1 base from J, leaving 10 bases between. The CDR3 has 14 residues. Germline loops: CDR1 SGHTS, CDR2 YDEGEE.

The V gene is TRBV6-6, the J gene TRBJ2-1, with D maybe TRBD2 (6 bases). Germline loops: CDR1 MNHNY, CDR2 SVGAGI (reference sequence). This CDR3 is built from 12 residues. V lost 3 bases, J lost 13 bases, and 13 bases lay in between. CDR3 nucleotide sequence: TGTGCCAGCAGTTATCTATCGGGACTCCAGTTCTTC. Translated, it gives CASSYLSGLQFF.

This clone was seen a single time. This chain connects TRBV9 to TRBJ2-1, with a weak D call TRBD2 (6 bases). Per germline, CDR1 SGDLS and CDR2 YYNGEE. The CDR3 runs to 15 residues. Trimming took 3 bases from V and 10 from J, leaving 20 bases between them. CDR3 loop: CASSASRDFSQEQFF. The CDR3 DNA follows: TGTGCCAGCAGCGCGAGCCGGGACTTTTCCCAGGAGCAGTTCTTC.

V is TRBV9 and J is TRBJ2-7; 7 positions match TRBD1. J was trimmed by 3 bases and V by 0 bases; bases with no gene match: 12. The CDR3 sequence is 17 residues long. Germline CDR1 SGDLS, CDR2 YYNGEE. CDR3 nucleotides: TGTGCCAGCAGCGTAGGATCAGGGGGAGCCAGGGGCTACGAGCAGTACTTC. Translated: CASSVGSGGARGYEQYF.

This chain joins TRBV27 and TRBJ2-5; TRBD2 matches 10 bases. V dropped 4 bases and J dropped 5; count of bases not matched to a gene: 7. The germline CDR1 and CDR2 sequences are MNHEY and SMNVEV (reference sequence). This CDR3 has 15 residues. CDR3 sequence: CASSSEREGGETQYF. Written as DNA, the CDR3 is TGTGCCAGCAGTTCTGAGCGGGAGGGCGGGGAGACCCAGTACTTC.

The V and J genes are TRBV6-6 and TRBJ2-7; tentative D call: TRBD1 (6 bases). This CDR3 is built from 14 residues. V dropped 3 bases and J dropped 5 bases, with 14 bases sitting between them. CDR1 and CDR2 (germline): MNHNY, SVGAGI (reference sequence). CDR3 loop: CASSYGGEGDEQYF. The CDR3, as DNA: TGTGCCAGCAGTTATGGGGGCGAGGGGGACGAGCAGTACTTC.

V gene TRBV7-9 combines with J gene TRBJ2-7, with D possibly called TRBD1 or TRBD2 (5 bases each). Trimming took 6 bases from V and 2 from J, leaving 14 bases between them. This CDR3 is built from 14 residues. Germline V gene data show CDR1 as SEHNR and CDR2 as FQNEAQ (reference sequence). This chain's CDR3 is CASSARGRAYEQYF. The CDR3 DNA sequence: TGTGCCAGCAGTGCACGGGGCAGAGCCTACGAGCAGTACTTC.

Comment on this clone: Other DNA sequences within the sample encode an identical CDR3. This rearrangement joins TRBV27 to TRBJ2-3; D is unresolved. The CDR3 spans 12 residues. Germline assignment: CDR1 MNHEY and CDR2 SMNVEV (reference sequence). Trimming pared 3 bases from V and 6 bases from J, leaving 7 bases between. In nucleotides, the CDR3 is TGTGCCAGCAGTTTCGGGCCGGATACGCAGTATTTT. Translating it yields CASSFGPDTQYF.

The table lists this clone with a count of one. V is TRBV6-4 and J is TRBJ2-1; D uncertain. Trimming pared 2 bases from V and 8 bases from J, leaving 10 bases between. The CDR3 has 13 residues. Germline assignment: CDR1 MRHNA and CDR2 SNTAGT. CDR3 in amino acids: CASSDQIDHEQFF. The CDR3 DNA is TGTGCCAGCAGTGACCAGATAGATCATGAGCAGTTCTTC.

This clone was detected once. This chain uses TRBV28 with TRBJ1-2; D may be TRBD1 (6 bases). Germline V gene data show CDR1 as MDHEN and CDR2 as SYDVKM. Trimming left V 8 bases short and J 2 bases short, with 9 bases between. The CDR3 length is 12 residues. The CDR3 bases are TGTGCCAGCCGAGGACAGAACTATGGCTACACCTTC. Protein sequence: CASRGQNYGYTF.

A note on this clone: Its ends do not fully match the called genes, so a read error is possible. The gene calls are TRBV6-4 and TRBJ2-7, with D perhaps matching TRBD1 or TRBD2 (6 bases each). The germline V gene has CDR1 MRHNA and CDR2 SNTAGT. The CDR3 has 15 amino acids. The CDR3 DNA is TGTGCCACCCTTCTCTCGGGTGGGGGGCCCTATGAGCAGTACTTC. Translation gives CATLLSGGGPYEQYF.

The CDR3 region has the DNA TGCACCAGCAGCCTCCCCGACTCCCAAAGGGGCACTGAAGCTTTCTTT. Translation gives CTSSLPDSQRGTEAFF. The chain uses TRBV1 and TRBJ1-1; the table calls TRBD1, which could not be checked here. TRBV1 is flagged as a pseudogene. The CDR3 is 16 residues long.

This rearrangement joins TRBV9 to TRBJ1-1; D remains unclear. The V and J ends lost 1 base and 1 base respectively, with 8 bases between them. Looked up from germline, CDR1 is SGDLS and CDR2 is YYNGEE. The CDR3 spans 14 residues. CDR3 nucleotide sequence: TGTGCCAGCAGCGTACGGGGTGGGAACACTGAAGCTTTCTTT. It yields the protein CASSVRGGNTEAFF.

V usage is TRBV18 and J usage is TRBJ2-7, with 10 bases matching TRBD1. CDR3 length equals 15 residues. The germline CDR1 and CDR2 sequences are KGHSH and LQKENI. J gave up 4 bases and V 3 bases, and 6 bases lay outside the gene matches. The CDR3 sequence is CASSPSGQGLYEQYF. CDR3 bases: TGTGCCAGCTCACCCTCGGGACAGGGGCTTTACGAGCAGTACTTC.

The V and J genes are TRBV7-9 and TRBJ2-7, with 7 bases aligning to TRBD1. This CDR3 is 15 amino acids long. In germline, CDR1 is SEHNR, CDR2 FQNEAQ (reference sequence). V gave up 1 base and J gave up 4 bases; unmatched junction bases: 7. The CDR3 nucleotides read TGTGCCAGCAGCTTAGGCGGCACAGGGGCGTACGAGCAGTACTTC. Translation: CASSLGGTGAYEQYF.

This chain joins TRBV7-9 and TRBJ2-2; D is undetermined. Looked up from germline, CDR1 is SEHNR and CDR2 is FQNEAQ (reference sequence). V dropped 3 bases and J dropped 1 base, with 9 bases sitting between them. There are 15 residues in the CDR3. The CDR3 DNA sequence: TGTGCCAGCAGCTTTCTCCAGAAGAACACCGGGGAGCTGTTTTTT. It encodes CASSFLQKNTGELFF.

This clone was seen once. The gene calls are TRBV4-2 and TRBJ2-3, with TRBD2 matching 10 bases. Germline values: CDR1 LGHNA, CDR2 YNFKEQ. V was clipped by 0 bases and J by 4 bases; unmatched bases: 7. This CDR3 is 17 amino acids long. CDR3 bases: TGTGCCAGCAGCCAAGACCGAGCGGGAGGGTCCCCAGATACGCAGTATTTT. Translation gives CASSQDRAGGSPDTQYF.